This T cell receptor beta chain was identified during a study of T cell responses to AZD1222 COVID-19 vaccine. Study-wide findings and caveats: Spike-specific TCR repertoires showed rising breadth and depth after two AZD1222 doses.

In regard to this clone: Its antigen remains unidentified.

This table comes from immunoSEQ multiplex PCR, and its TCRdb copy is limited to in-frame clones, with some not included. The profile covers about 140,000 clones, with more than 80% appearing a single time and less than 1% taken by the ten largest. The trim removed 4 bases at V and 10 bases at J, leaving 12 bases unmatched. Germline CDR1 is MNHEY and CDR2 is SVGAGI. The CDR3 consists of 14 residues. The sequences come from peripheral blood, collected on day 0 of MenACWY control vaccination. J is TRBJ2-5 and V is TRBV6-5; TRBD1 matches 7 bases. This TCR derives from an adult in good health. The CDR3 coding sequence is TGTGCCAGCAGTTCCCGGGACAGAACCCTAGTCCAGTACTTC. As protein: CASSSRDRTLVQYF.